What follows are 8 T cell receptor beta chains derived from one specimen sequenced in a study of breast tumors, draining lymph nodes, adjacent tissues. TCRdb called the multiplex PCR reads again in MiXCR, with one record for every CDR3 protein. The profile covers approximately 130,000 distinct CDR3 sequences, with approximately 21% appearing a single time and 2% to 2.5% taken by the ten largest. Breast cancer patients provided tissue from their axillary draining lymph nodes. Sample: axillary lymph node tissue. The source of these receptors is a female donor with breast cancer. Some clones in this sample may be carry-over from other donors' samples.

This clonotype was seen just once. This may arise from a read error, as a much more abundant clone is one base away. V gene TRBV12-3 or TRBV12-4 combines with J gene TRBJ2-1, with D unresolved. The CDR3 is made up of 15 amino acids. The CDR3 DNA follows: TGTGCCAGCAGTTTTCAGAGATCCCCTTGGAATGAGCAGTGCTTC. This sequence encodes CASSFQRSPWNEQCF.

Regarding this clonotype: This could be a read error, since a much larger clone is one nucleotide away. This is likely a read error, given that the CDR3 carries no conserved phenylalanine or tryptophan at its end. V and J are TRBV12-5 and TRBJ2-1; 7 nucleotides match TRBD2. Germline V lookup: CDR1 LGHNT, CDR2 FRNRAP. The trim removed 0 bases at V and 6 bases at J, leaving 11 bases unmatched. The CDR3 loop spans 17 amino acids. CDR3 protein: CASGLVWGTNNPNEQFS. Here the CDR3 DNA reads TGTGCTAGTGGTTTGGTATGGGGGACTAATAATCCCAATGAGCAGTTCTCC.

To note about this clonotype: This may be a read error, as it is one base from a much larger clone. The CDR3 sequence is CASSISDRVYDERYF. The CDR3, as DNA: TGTGCCAGCAGCATTAGCGACAGGGTTTACGACGAGCGGTACTTC. The chain couples TRBV13 to TRBJ2-7; 7 bases are a match to TRBD1. The CDR3 is made up of 15 amino acids. CDR1 is PRHDT, CDR2 FYEKMQ, per germline (reference sequence).

This clonotype was seen ten or more times. The V gene is TRBV27, the J gene TRBJ1-2, with 12 positions matching TRBD1. After removal of 7 bases from V and 6 bases from J, the junction contained 6 bases not matched to a gene. The germline V gene encodes CDR1 MNHEY and CDR2 SMNVEV (reference sequence). This CDR3 spans 14 amino acids. The CDR3 loop reads CASNPGTGGDGYTF. Here the CDR3 DNA reads TGTGCCAGCAACCCGGGGACAGGGGGCGATGGCTACACCTTC.

In its sample, this clonotype was seen many times. The chain recombines TRBV20-1 with TRBJ2-1; 11 bases align to TRBD2. Germline loops: CDR1 DFQATT, CDR2 SNEGSKA (reference sequence). J was trimmed by 8 bases and V by 0 bases; bases with no gene match: 6. There are 15 residues in the CDR3. The CDR3 DNA reads as TGCAGTGCTAGAGATCTAGCGGGGGGCATCGATGAGCAGTTCTTC. Its translation is CSARDLAGGIDEQFF.

Only a few counts were recorded for this clonotype. The chain employs TRBV28 and TRBJ1-2, with D tentatively TRBD1 (6 bases). Germline assignment: CDR1 MDHEN and CDR2 SYDVKM. This CDR3 region has 13 residues. Trimming removed 5 bases at V and 4 bases at J, with 11 bases between. The CDR3 loop reads CASSGGGPYGYTF. CDR3 bases: TGTGCCAGCAGTGGGGGGGGGCCCTATGGCTACACCTTC.

This clonotype was observed at least ten times. The V gene is TRBV28, the J gene TRBJ2-7, with TRBD2 as a possible D gene (5 bases). The germline CDR1 and CDR2 sequences are MDHEN and SYDVKM. With 5 bases removed from V and 3 bases from J, the gap between germline ends came to 11 bases. This CDR3 has 13 amino acids. The CDR3: CASSLVDYYEQYF. CDR3 sequence (DNA): TGTGCCAGCAGTCTCGTAGACTACTACGAGCAGTACTTC.

This clonotype was observed many times. CDR3 sequence (DNA): TGTGCCAGCAGCCCCCTCCTGTCTGGCACGCAGTATTTT. Translation: CASSPLLSGTQYF. The chain is built from TRBV3-1 and TRBJ2-3; no firm D call. The germline V gene has CDR1 LGHDT and CDR2 YNNKEL (reference sequence). Deletions cut 4 bases from V and 9 bases from J, with 14 bases between. The CDR3 has 13 residues.